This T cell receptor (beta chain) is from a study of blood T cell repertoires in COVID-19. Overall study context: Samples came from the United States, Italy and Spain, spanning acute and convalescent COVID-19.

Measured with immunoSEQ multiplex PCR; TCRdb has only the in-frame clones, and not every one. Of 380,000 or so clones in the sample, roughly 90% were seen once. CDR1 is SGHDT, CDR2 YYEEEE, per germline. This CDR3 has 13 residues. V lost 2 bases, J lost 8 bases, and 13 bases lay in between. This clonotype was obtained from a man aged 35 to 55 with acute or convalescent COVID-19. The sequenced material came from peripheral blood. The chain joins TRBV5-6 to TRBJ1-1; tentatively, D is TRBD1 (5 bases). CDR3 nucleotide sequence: TGTGCCAGCAGCTTCGACAGACAAACCGAAGCTTTCTTT. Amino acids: CASSFDRQTEAFF.